These T cell receptor beta chains were read from a single sample in a study of T cell responses to AZD1222 COVID-19 vaccine. TCRdb keeps only in-frame clones here, not all; method: immunoSEQ multiplex PCR. This table holds 96,000 or so clones, 89% found once. The sample here was peripheral blood, taken on day 0 of AZD1222 vaccination. These receptors originate from an adult in good health. Each CDR3 is given with its conserved first and last residue. Fields, in order: CDR3 length, clone size, D gene, V gene, J gene, CDR3 protein, CDR3 DNA. D genes are given only for firm matches. Not every row has a clone size; where given, it reads once, few, many or a size class.

12,.,.,TRBV2,TRBJ2-7,CASSSRWGEQYF,TGTGCCAGCAGTTCCCGATGGGGCGAGCAGTACTTC
15,once,.,TRBV4-3,TRBJ1-5,CASSQEAAAGQPQHF,TGCGCCAGCAGCCAAGAGGCAGCAGCCGGTCAGCCCCAGCATTTT
13,once,.,TRBV5-8,TRBJ1-2,CASSLRGLGGYTF,TGTGCCAGCAGCTTGCGGGGCTTAGGAGGCTACACCTTC
14,.,TRBD1,TRBV3-1/TRBV3-2,TRBJ1-2,CASSPRDREQGYTF,TGTGCCAGCAGCCCCCGGGACAGGGAGCAAGGCTACACCTTC
17,.,TRBD2,TRBV5-1,TRBJ2-5,CASSLGTSGDGGTTQYF,TGCGCCAGCAGCTTGGGGACTAGCGGGGACGGGGGCACGACCCAGTACTTC
16,.,.,TRBV9,TRBJ2-3,CASRPYGGLGTDTQYF,TGTGCCAGCAGACCCTACGGAGGGCTTGGCACAGATACGCAGTATTTT
14,.,TRBD1,TRBV10-3,TRBJ1-2,CAISEDRVDYGYTF,TGTGCCATCAGTGAGGACAGGGTCGACTATGGCTACACCTTC
13,.,TRBD1,TRBV11-2,TRBJ1-2,CASSLERTGGYTF,TGTGCCAGCAGCTTAGAAAGGACAGGGGGCTACACCTTC
15,.,TRBD1,TRBV19,TRBJ1-3,CASTQRQGIRNTIYF,TGTGCCAGTACCCAACGACAGGGGATAAGAAACACCATATATTTT
13,.,.,TRBV2,TRBJ2-2,CASRGQNTGELFF,TGTGCCAGCAGAGGACAGAACACCGGGGAGCTGTTTTTT
12,.,.,TRBV28,TRBJ1-1,CASTSPRVKAFF,TGTGCCAGCACTTCCCCCAGGGTCAAAGCTTTCTTT
18,once,.,TRBV28,TRBJ2-1,CASSSYLSSKSKYNEQFF,TGTGCCAGCAGCTCCTACCTCTCTAGCAAAAGCAAGTACAATGAGCAGTTCTTC
18,.,.,TRBV11-2,TRBJ2-1,CASSLGHKTQDSYNEQFF,TGTGCCAGCAGCTTAGGCCATAAAACCCAGGACTCCTACAATGAGCAGTTCTTC
14,.,.,TRBV28,TRBJ1-1,CASRIPGENTEAFF,TGTGCCAGCAGGATTCCTGGGGAGAACACTGAAGCTTTCTTT
13,.,.,TRBV5-1,TRBJ1-1,CASSLDRDTEAFF,TGCGCCAGCAGCTTGGACAGGGATACTGAAGCTTTCTTT
15,.,TRBD2,TRBV9,TRBJ2-1,CASSGLAGRYNEQFF,TGTGCCAGCAGTGGACTAGCGGGGCGCTACAATGAGCAGTTCTTC
15,.,.,TRBV7-8,TRBJ1-1,CASSLVRTMNTEAFF,TGTGCCAGCAGCTTAGTACGGACTATGAACACTGAAGCTTTCTTT
15,.,.,TRBV4-1,TRBJ2-3,CASRVAGLKTDTQYF,TGCGCCAGCAGGGTCGCAGGCCTCAAGACAGATACGCAGTATTTT
15,.,.,TRBV10-3,TRBJ1-5,CAIRRTDDSNQPQHF,TGTGCCATCAGGAGGACAGACGATAGCAATCAGCCCCAGCATTTT
16,.,.,TRBV19,TRBJ1-2,CASSILSLTGVYGYTF,TGTGCCAGTAGTATTCTCAGCCTCACGGGGGTATATGGCTACACCTTC
16,.,TRBD1,TRBV11-2,TRBJ2-2,CASSLGRGGKAGELFF,TGTGCCAGCAGCTTAGGGAGAGGGGGCAAGGCCGGGGAGCTGTTTTTT
14,.,TRBD1,TRBV2,TRBJ2-4,CASSMDRAKNIQYF,TGTGCCAGCAGTATGGACAGGGCCAAAAACATTCAGTACTTC
14,.,TRBD1,TRBV9,TRBJ1-3,CASSPQTGINTIYF,TGTGCCAGCAGCCCTCAGACAGGGATAAACACCATATATTTT
16,.,TRBD2,TRBV5-1,TRBJ2-2,CASSATSVPGGRELFF,TGCGCCAGCAGCGCAACTAGCGTCCCGGGCGGACGGGAGCTGTTTTTT
13,.,TRBD1,TRBV30,TRBJ1-1,CAWSGTGNTEAFF,TGTGCCTGGAGTGGGACAGGGAACACTGAAGCTTTCTTT
16,.,TRBD1,TRBV5-6,TRBJ1-2,CASSLLGQGAPEGYTF,TGTGCCAGCAGCTTACTGGGACAGGGGGCCCCAGAGGGCTACACCTTC
15,.,.,TRBV6-5,TRBJ1-6,CASITGFNDHSPLHF,TGTGCCAGCATTACCGGGTTTAATGATCATTCACCCCTCCACTTT
14,.,TRBD1,TRBV27,TRBJ1-1,CASSLIRGGNEAFF,TGTGCCAGCAGCCTCATAAGAGGGGGCAATGAAGCTTTCTTT
13,.,.,TRBV18,TRBJ1-1,CASSPQGGTEAFF,TGTGCCAGCTCACCACAGGGGGGCACTGAAGCTTTCTTT
15,.,.,TRBV5-1,TRBJ2-1,CASSLRQSSYNEQFF,TGCGCCAGCAGCTTAAGGCAGAGCTCCTACAATGAGCAGTTCTTC
18,.,TRBD2,TRBV6-2/TRBV6-3,TRBJ2-5,CASSLPSTSGGAGETQYF,TGTGCCAGCAGCCTCCCTTCGACTAGCGGGGGGGCCGGGGAGACCCAGTACTTC
15,few,.,TRBV2,TRBJ2-1,CASSLQGGSYNEQFF,TGTGCCAGCAGTCTACAGGGGGGGTCCTACAATGAGCAGTTCTTC
11,.,.,TRBV12-3/TRBV12-4,TRBJ1-1,CASSPGGGAFF,TGTGCCAGCAGCCCGGGTGGGGGAGCTTTCTTT